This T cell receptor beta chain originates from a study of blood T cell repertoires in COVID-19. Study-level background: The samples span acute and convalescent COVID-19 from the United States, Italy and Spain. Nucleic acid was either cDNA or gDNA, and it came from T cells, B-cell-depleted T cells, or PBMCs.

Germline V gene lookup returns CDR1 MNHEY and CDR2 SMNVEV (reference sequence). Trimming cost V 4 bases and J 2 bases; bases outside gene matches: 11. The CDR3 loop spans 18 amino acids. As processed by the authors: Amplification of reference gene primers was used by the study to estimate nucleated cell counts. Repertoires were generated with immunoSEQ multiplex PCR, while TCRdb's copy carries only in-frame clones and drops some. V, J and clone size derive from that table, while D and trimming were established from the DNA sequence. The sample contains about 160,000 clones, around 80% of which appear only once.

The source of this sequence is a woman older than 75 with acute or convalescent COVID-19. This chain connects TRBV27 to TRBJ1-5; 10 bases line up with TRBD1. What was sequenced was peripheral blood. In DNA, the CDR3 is TGTGCCAGCAGTTCTCGCCGGGACAGGGGTGAGGGCAATCAGCCCCAGCATTTT. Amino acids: CASSSRRDRGEGNQPQHF.